This T cell receptor beta chain stems from a study of metastatic and nonmetastatic thyroid tumors. Whole-study findings and limits: The reported finding was significantly higher TCR beta diversity in malignant thyroid tumors relative to benign nodules, in blood and tumor.

To note about this clone: The antigen is not known.

Trimming took 0 bases from V and 7 from J, leaving 3 bases between them. The CDR3 contains 12 residues. Germline V CDR1 and CDR2: SGHNT, YENEEA. TCRdb re-analyzed the PCR reads using MiXCR. Of around 9,000 clones in the sample, about 30% were seen once. Thyroid surgery was preceded by no treatment in any patient. The receptor was isolated from a female donor with papillary thyroid cancer or a benign thyroid nodule (not recorded which). Some clones in this sample may be carry-over from other donors' samples. The chain combines TRBV11-3 with TRBJ2-2, with D hard to call. Sequences were obtained from adjacent normal tissue. In DNA form, the CDR3 reads TGTGCCAGCAGCTTAGAGGTCGGGGAGCTGTTTTTT. Its protein product is CASSLEVGELFF.